The sample holds a few counts of the clone carrying this T cell receptor beta chain. Its specificity is unknown. TCRdb reprocessed the reads via MiXCR and lists one record per CDR3 protein. This sample yields 200,000 or so distinct CDR3 sequences, of which about 30% are seen a single time; 30% to 40% belongs to the top ten. This sample was included in a study of T cell repertoires in cytomegalovirus infection. Findings and limits, study-wide: In two of eight donors, the top clonotype was HLA-C-restricted CMV-specific.

CDR3 length: 12 amino acids. Germline CDR1 and CDR2: SGHTA and FQGNSA. Trimming cost V 5 bases and J 6 bases; bases outside gene matches: 3. Material for sequencing was PBMCs. The sequence was collected from a human donor in good health (CMV status not recorded). Some clones in this sample may be carry-over from other donors' samples. J is TRBJ2-7 and V is TRBV7-2; 8 bases match TRBD2. Here the CDR3 reads CASSPGGSEQYF. The CDR3 region has the DNA TGTGCCAGCAGCCCGGGGGGGAGCGAGCAGTACTTC. Supplemented by reference TRBV7-2 and TRBJ2-7, the full variable domain reads GAGVSQSPSNKVTEKGKDVELRCDPISGHTALYWYRQSLGQGLEFLIYFQGNSAPDKSGLPSDRFSAERTGGSVSTLTIQRTQQEDSAVYLCASSPGGSEQYFGPGTRLTVT.